The source of this TCR beta chain is a study of blood T cell repertoires in COVID-19. Across the whole study: The United States, Italy and Spain were the sources of the acute and convalescent COVID-19 samples. T cells, B-cell-depleted T cells, or PBMCs supplied cDNA or gDNA.

CDR1 and CDR2 from the germline V gene are GTSNPN and SVGIG (reference sequence). V dropped 1 base and J dropped 10; count of bases not matched to a gene: 9. The CDR3 covers 14 residues. Original analysis: Quantification of nucleated cells was approximated via reference gene primer amplification. Assay: immunoSEQ multiplex PCR; the TCRdb copy retains only in-frame clones and omits some. The V and J calls and the clone size are those of that table, but D and trimming were determined from the DNA. The table lists some 530,000 clones, approximately 83% of them singletons. The sequencing sample was made of peripheral blood. This rearrangement joins TRBV30 to TRBJ1-4, with TRBD1 identical over 7 bases. This TCR was sampled from a human donor in a cohort sampled during active COVID-19. CDR3 residues: CAWSEPQGLRKLFF. For the CDR3, the DNA is TGTGCCTGGAGTGAACCACAGGGGTTGAGAAAACTGTTTTTT.